This TCR beta chain is from a study of T-cell memory formation after mild COVID-19. Regarding the study as a whole: There were some responding clones in pre-infection memory, which suggested that cross-reactive memory had joined.

The TCR alpha and TCR beta cDNA libraries, bearing sample barcodes and UMIs, were generated by 5'RACE using constant-segment primers. TCRdb re-derived calls from the 5' RACE reads in MiXCR, one entry per CDR3 protein. The data show 250,000 to 300,000 distinct CDR3 sequences, with approximately 18% seen just once and more than 20% held by the top ten. This clonotype has only a few counts. What it binds is unknown. This clonotype was sampled from a man aged 18 to 35 who had mild COVID-19 (a few samples of this study predate the infection). Cell type and time point are not known. Sequences were obtained from PBMCs or a T cell subset sorted from them (not recorded which).

DNA for the CDR3: TGTGCCAGCACCTTGACAGGGAGAGAGACCCAGTACTTC. This encodes CASTLTGRETQYF. The gene calls are TRBV6-6 and TRBJ2-5, with 7 nucleotides matching TRBD1. The CDR3 covers 13 residues. J was trimmed by 4 bases and V by 7 bases; bases with no gene match: 6. Germline CDR1 and CDR2: MNHNY and SVGAGI (reference sequence).